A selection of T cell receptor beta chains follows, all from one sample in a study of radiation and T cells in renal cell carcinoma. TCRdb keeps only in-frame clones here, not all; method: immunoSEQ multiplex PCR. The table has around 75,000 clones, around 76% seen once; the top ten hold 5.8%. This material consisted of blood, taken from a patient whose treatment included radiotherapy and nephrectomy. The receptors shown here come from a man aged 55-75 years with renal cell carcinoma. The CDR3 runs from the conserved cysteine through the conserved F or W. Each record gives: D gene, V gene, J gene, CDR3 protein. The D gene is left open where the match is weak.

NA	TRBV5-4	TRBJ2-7	CASSLEAGLSYEQYF
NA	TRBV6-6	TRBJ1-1	CASSKEGFPEAFF
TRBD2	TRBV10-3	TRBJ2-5	CAISEGRGETQYF
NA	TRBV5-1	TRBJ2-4	CASSSSTAGKNIQYF
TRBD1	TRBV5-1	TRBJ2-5	CASSRTGKETQYF
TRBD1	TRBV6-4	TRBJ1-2	CASKGQGNYGYTF
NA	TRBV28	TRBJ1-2	CASSLRADSLYGYTF
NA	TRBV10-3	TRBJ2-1	CAIDLAGNEQFF
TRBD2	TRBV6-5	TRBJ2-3	CASRGLAGRTDTQYF
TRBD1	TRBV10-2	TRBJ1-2	CASSGTVQIYGYTF
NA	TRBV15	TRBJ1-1	CATSRDRRNTEAFF
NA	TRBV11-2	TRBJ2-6	CASSLRGSGANVLTF
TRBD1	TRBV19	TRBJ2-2	CASKRQGAAGELFF
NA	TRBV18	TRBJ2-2	CASSPRPPGAGELFF
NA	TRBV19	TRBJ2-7	CASSIGPASYEQYF
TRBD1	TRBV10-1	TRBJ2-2	CASSESRDRNTGELFF
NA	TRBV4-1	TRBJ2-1	CASSPRGTSYNEQFF
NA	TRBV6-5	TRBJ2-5	CASRGPQETQYF
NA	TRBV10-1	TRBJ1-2	CASSESIQGRGSYGYTF
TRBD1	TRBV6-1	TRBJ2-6	CASSELGTGGAGANVLTF
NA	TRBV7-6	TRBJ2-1	CASNSGTYNEQFF
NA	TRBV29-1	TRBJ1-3	CSVLVGNTIYF